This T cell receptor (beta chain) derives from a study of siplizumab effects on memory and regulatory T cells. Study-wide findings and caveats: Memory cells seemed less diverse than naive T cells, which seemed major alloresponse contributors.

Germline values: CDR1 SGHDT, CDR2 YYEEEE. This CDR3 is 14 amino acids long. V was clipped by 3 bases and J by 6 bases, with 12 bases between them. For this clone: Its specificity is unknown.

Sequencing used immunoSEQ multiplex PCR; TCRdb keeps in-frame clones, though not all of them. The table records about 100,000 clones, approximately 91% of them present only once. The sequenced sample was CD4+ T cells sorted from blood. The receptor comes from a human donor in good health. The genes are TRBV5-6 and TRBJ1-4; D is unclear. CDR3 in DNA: TGTGCCAGCAGCTGGTTCGAGGGTGATGAAAAACTGTTTTTT. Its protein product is CASSWFEGDEKLFF. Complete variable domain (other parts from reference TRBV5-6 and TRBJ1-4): DAGVTQSPTHLIKTRGQQVTLRCSPKSGHDTVSWYQQALGQGPQFIFQYYEEEERQRGNFPDRFSGHQFPNYSSELNVNALLLGDSALYLCASSWFEGDEKLFFGSGTQLSVL.